The clone carrying this T cell receptor (beta chain) came up once. The antigen remains unidentified. Patients had blood sampled at baseline and again on cycle 4 day 1 and cycle 7 day 1. Germline CDR1 MDHEN, CDR2 SYDVKM. Germline trimming cut 6 bases from V and 1 base from J; bases unmatched to any gene: 3. This CDR3 contains 14 residues. This sample is drawn from a study of OX40 agonist ivuxolimab in advanced cancers. Study-wide points: Expanded clones were, on average, more numerous in CD8+ T cells than in CD4+.

Clones were sequenced by immunoSEQ multiplex PCR, and TCRdb holds only the in-frame ones, with some missing. The data contain around 56,000 clones, 70% to 90% of them singletons. The sample in question was CD4+ or CD8+ T cells sorted from blood, obtained in a trial of the OX40 agonist ivuxolimab. The chain recombines TRBV28 with TRBJ2-5; 9 bases agree with TRBD2. The receptor was isolated from an adult with an advanced solid tumor such as melanoma, head and neck, liver or kidney cancer. CDR3 residues: CASRPGLAQETQYF. In DNA form, the CDR3 reads TGTGCCAGCAGACCGGGACTAGCCCAAGAGACCCAGTACTTC.